This entry lists 24 T cell receptor beta chains sequenced from one sample in a study of blood T cells in healthy people across ages. PCR was performed a second time for about 6 to 12 cycles using a sample-barcoded 5' primer and a J-beta primer mix. One entry per CDR3 protein, called by TCRdb with MiXCR from the 5' RACE reads. The sample lists fewer than 950,000 distinct CDR3 sequences, around 34% occurring once. Material: blood. These receptors all stem from a man younger than 35 in good health.

This clonotype has a single count. The chain employs TRBV6-2 or TRBV6-3 and TRBJ2-3; 8 bases are a match to TRBD2. CDR3 length: 18 residues. Germline CDR1 is MNHEY and CDR2 is SVGEGT. With V trimmed by 1 base and J by 2 bases, 11 bases remained unmatched. Here the CDR3 reads CASSYYGSSGGFTDTQYF. The CDR3 coding sequence is TGTGCCAGCAGTTACTATGGTTCCAGCGGGGGATTCACAGATACGCAGTATTTT.

This clonotype showed up just once. This chain links TRBV7-9 with TRBJ2-1; a possible D gene is TRBD1 (6 bases). Trimming took off 1 base at V and 3 bases at J, with 10 bases between the two ends. Germline V CDR1 and CDR2: SEHNR, FQNEAQ (reference sequence). The CDR3 loop spans 15 amino acids. The CDR3 region has the DNA TGTGCCAGCAGCTTAGTCCCGGACAGCTACAATGAGCAGTTCTTC. Its translation is CASSLVPDSYNEQFF.

This chain joins TRBV7-2 and TRBJ1-2; 7 nucleotides agree with TRBD1. After removal of 5 bases from V and 8 bases from J, the junction contained 14 bases not matched to a gene. Germline lookup yields CDR1 SGHTA and CDR2 FQGNSA. The CDR3 contains 15 residues. CDR3 region: CASSPRGWQDRGYTF. The CDR3 DNA is TGTGCCAGCAGCCCCAGGGGGTGGCAGGATAGGGGCTACACCTTC.

In this sample, this clonotype turned up a few times. This rearrangement joins TRBV29-1 to TRBJ2-1, with 7 positions matching TRBD1. V trimming: 7 bases; J trimming: 8 bases; junction bases outside the gene matches: 8. CDR3 length equals 12 residues. CDR1 and CDR2 (germline): SQVTM, ANQGSEA. CDR3 loop: CSANRDSYEQFF. The DNA of the CDR3 is TGCAGCGCCAACCGGGACAGTTATGAGCAGTTCTTC.

This clonotype turned up a few times. V gene TRBV30 combines with J gene TRBJ1-1; no firm D call. Germline CDR1 reads GTSNPN; CDR2 reads SVGIG (reference sequence). There are 13 residues in the CDR3. Trimming removed 0 bases from V and 4 bases from J, with 9 bases in between. The CDR3 protein is CAWSVDYGTEAFF. The CDR3 coding sequence is TGTGCCTGGAGTGTCGACTACGGCACTGAAGCTTTCTTT.

This clonotype has only one observation. The J gene is TRBJ2-5, the V gene TRBV5-8; the match to TRBD2 covers 16 bases. There are 18 residues in the CDR3. V lost 4 bases to trimming and J lost 3 bases; unmatched junction nucleotides: 9. CDR1 is SGHTS and CDR2 is YDEGEE in the germline V gene. The CDR3 DNA reads TGTGCCAGCAGCCTGGAAGGGACTAGCGGGGGGGCCGAAGAGACCCAGTACTTC. This sequence encodes CASSLEGTSGGAEETQYF.

This clonotype has only a few counts. The gene calls are TRBV18 and TRBJ2-5; maybe TRBD1 (6 bases). CDR1 KGHSH and CDR2 LQKENI come from the germline V gene. The length of the CDR3 is 16 residues. The V gene lost 3 bases and the J gene lost 5 bases, with 19 bases spanning the gap. The chain's CDR3 is CASSPFDLGQGETQYF. The CDR3 DNA reads as TGTGCCAGCTCACCTTTCGATCTGGGTCAGGGGGAGACCCAGTACTTC.

This clonotype was seen only a few times. This chain joins TRBV7-3 and TRBJ2-1, with a possible D match to TRBD2 (5 bases). The tail of the sequence fits TRBJ2-7 better, so the J call may be wrong. Germline CDR1 reads SGHTA; CDR2 reads FQGTGA. This CDR3 is 13 amino acids long. CDR3 amino acids: CASSLTSDNEQYF. The CDR3 DNA follows: TGTGCCAGCAGCTTAACTAGCGACAATGAGCAGTACTTC.

About this clonotype itself: A much larger clone is a single base away; this may be a read error. The chain is built from TRBV7-9 and TRBJ2-1; 7 bases line up with TRBD1. The CDR3 spans 16 residues. V was pared by 2 bases and J by 12 bases, with 16 bases of the junction left unmatched. The germline V gene encodes CDR1 SEHNR and CDR2 FQNEAQ (reference sequence). As DNA, the CDR3 is TGTGCCAGCAGCTTACTTGGGGGTCAGGGGGTCGATGGGCAGTTCTTC. Translating it yields CASSLLGGQGVDGQFF.

V gene TRBV4-1 combines with J gene TRBJ2-5; unclear D gene. Trimming took off 0 bases at V and 5 bases at J, with 13 bases between the two ends. Germline V gene lookup returns CDR1 MGHRA and CDR2 YSYEKL. The CDR3 runs to 15 residues. The CDR3 bases are TGCGCCAGCAGCCAAGATCTTTTGGTTAGGGAGACCCAGTACTTC. Its translation is CASSQDLLVRETQYF.

V usage is TRBV29-1 and J usage is TRBJ1-1; 7 bases line up with TRBD1. CDR1 and CDR2 (germline): SQVTM, ANQGSEA. The CDR3 has 13 residues. V was pared by 7 bases and J by 6 bases, with 11 bases of the junction left unmatched. This CDR3 reads CSARTDRSSEAFF. Here the CDR3 DNA reads TGCAGCGCCCGCACGGACAGGAGTTCTGAAGCTTTCTTT.

The chain has TRBV2 and TRBJ1-6, with D tentatively TRBD1 (6 bases). The length of the CDR3 is 15 residues. Trimming took off 5 bases at V and 7 bases at J, with 15 bases between the two ends. Germline assignment: CDR1 SNHLY and CDR2 FYNNEI. The CDR3 protein is CASSQQGAGNSPLHF. The CDR3 DNA follows: TGTGCCAGCAGTCAACAGGGAGCTGGAAATTCACCCCTCCACTTT.

This clonotype was found many times. V gene TRBV20-1 combines with J gene TRBJ2-3; D not resolved. CDR3 length: 14 residues. Trimming removed 3 bases from V and 3 bases from J, with 13 bases in between. CDR1 is DFQATT and CDR2 is SNEGSKA in the germline V gene (reference sequence). CDR3 protein: CSASAELRTDTQYF. In DNA form, the CDR3 reads TGCAGTGCTAGTGCGGAGTTAAGGACAGATACGCAGTATTTT.

The rearrangement uses TRBV7-9 and TRBJ1-2, with TRBD1 matching 9 bases. The CDR3 totals 14 residues. In germline, CDR1 is SEHNR, CDR2 FQNEAQ (reference sequence). J gave up 6 bases and V 5 bases, and 7 bases lay outside the gene matches. In nucleotides, the CDR3 is TGTGCCAGCAGCGCCCAAAGACAGGGGGATGGCTACACCTTC. Its protein is CASSAQRQGDGYTF.

This chain uses TRBV29-1 with TRBJ1-2; D is unresolved. V was clipped by 5 bases and J by 5 bases, with 12 bases between them. Germline CDR1 is SQVTM and CDR2 is ANQGSEA. The CDR3 length is 12 residues. CDR3 in DNA: TGCAGCGTTCTCGCTAGGACTTATGGCTACACCTTC. It encodes CSVLARTYGYTF.

This chain connects TRBV28 to TRBJ2-4, with D unclear. CDR3 size: 16 residues. Trimming took 5 bases from V and 0 from J, leaving 14 bases between them. Germline CDR1 is MDHEN and CDR2 is SYDVKM. In nucleotides, the CDR3 is TGTGCCAGCAGTCTTACCTCGGTACTAGCCAAAAACATTCAGTACTTC. It encodes CASSLTSVLAKNIQYF.

This chain uses TRBV18 with TRBJ2-2; perhaps D is TRBD1 or TRBD2 (5 bases each). Germline V lookup: CDR1 KGHSH, CDR2 LQKENI. This CDR3 has 15 amino acids. V was clipped by 0 bases and J by 5 bases, with 10 bases between them. The CDR3 nucleotides are TGTGCCAGCTCACCACCGGTAGGGGAGACCGGGGAGCTGTTTTTT. Encoded protein: CASSPPVGETGELFF.

This clonotype was observed many times. This chain links TRBV2 with TRBJ2-3; no firm D call. V shed 3 bases and J shed 6 bases, with 10 bases lying between them. The CDR3 is 13 amino acids. CDR1 is SNHLY, CDR2 FYNNEI, per germline. The CDR3 DNA reads as TGTGCCAGCAGTGAGGACCAAACCGATACGCAGTATTTT. As protein: CASSEDQTDTQYF.

This clonotype was counted many times. The chain combines TRBV18 with TRBJ2-7; no clear D gene. This CDR3 comprises 15 residues. CDR1 and CDR2 (germline): KGHSH, LQKENI. Trimming removed 3 bases at V and 0 bases at J, with 12 bases between. The CDR3 here is CASSPYEASSYEQYF. The CDR3 nucleotides read TGTGCCAGCTCACCGTACGAGGCGAGCTCCTACGAGCAGTACTTC.

This clonotype was seen many times. V usage is TRBV4-3 and J usage is TRBJ1-4; D perhaps matches TRBD1 (5 bases). The length of the CDR3 is 17 residues. With 0 bases removed from V and 4 bases from J, the gap between germline ends came to 15 bases. The germline V gene has CDR1 LGHNA and CDR2 YSLEER. The CDR3 nucleotides read TGCGCCAGCAGCCAAGATCCGGGGCAAAGATATAATGAAAAACTGTTTTTT. It translates to CASSQDPGQRYNEKLFF.

This clonotype was detected only a few times. The chain has TRBV10-3 and TRBJ1-1; D is unclear. CDR3 length: 13 amino acids. Trimming removed 3 bases from V and 6 bases from J, with 11 bases in between. The germline V gene has CDR1 ENHRY and CDR2 SYGVKD. Written as DNA, the CDR3 is TGTGCCATCAGTGAAAGGGTTTTTTCTGAAGCTTTCTTT. Translated, it gives CAISERVFSEAFF.

There are a few counts of this clonotype. This chain uses TRBV20-1 with TRBJ2-5; weak D call: TRBD1 (5 bases). The V gene's germline CDR1 is DFQATT and CDR2 SNEGSKA (reference sequence). Trimming pared 0 bases from V and 11 bases from J, leaving 22 bases between. The CDR3 has 15 residues. The CDR3 DNA reads as TGCAGTGCTAGAGATAAGGGGCAAAGTGGGAATGAGCAGTACTTC. Translating gives CSARDKGQSGNEQYF.

A word on this clonotype: The junction differs from germline at one of its ends, possibly a read error. The chain employs TRBV27 and TRBJ1-4, with 7 bases matching TRBD1. Germline V CDR1 and CDR2: MNHEY, SMNVEV (reference sequence). This CDR3 region has 15 residues. CDR3 residues: CAGSLMKGAWEKLFF. The DNA for the CDR3 is TGTGCCGGCAGTTTAATGAAGGGGGCGTGGGAAAAACTGTTTTTT.

This clonotype was counted only a few times. The V call is TRBV20-1, the J call TRBJ1-2; TRBD1 might be the D (5 bases). From germline, CDR1 is DFQATT and CDR2 SNEGSKA (reference sequence). The CDR3 length is 14 residues. The ends were cut back, 5 bases at V and 8 bases at J, with 21 bases in the middle. The DNA for the CDR3 is TGCAGTGCTCTAAATACTAAAGGGGCTGGAGGCTACACCTTC. Its translation: CSALNTKGAGGYTF.